Each of the 28 T cell receptor beta chains below was sequenced from the same sample in a study of T cells in Graves' hyperthyroidism and ophthalmopathy. The investigators amplified TCR beta CDR3 regions from RNA transcripts. Using the HTBI primer set, a first-round RT-PCR was run on the TCR CDR3. TCRdb re-called the multiplex PCR reads with MiXCR, one entry per CDR3 protein. Of about 540,000 distinct CDR3 sequences in the sample, just over 45% were seen once. Source material: peripheral blood or thyroid tissue (not recorded which). These receptors originate from a woman younger than 30 with Graves' hyperthyroidism.

The J gene is TRBJ1-2, the V gene TRBV19; the match to TRBD1 covers 11 bases. Per germline, CDR1 LNHDA and CDR2 SQIVND (reference sequence). With 3 bases clipped from V and 4 bases from J, the junction kept 7 bases outside the gene matches. The CDR3 sequence is 16 residues long. The CDR3 spells CASSIFGQGAIYGYTF. As DNA, the CDR3 is TGTGCCAGTAGTATTTTCGGACAGGGGGCAATCTATGGCTACACCTTC.

The J gene is TRBJ1-1, the V gene TRBV7-9; no firm D call. The V gene lost 8 bases and the J gene lost 1 base, with 17 bases spanning the gap. The CDR3 is 15 amino acids. Germline CDR1 SEHNR, CDR2 FQNEAQ (reference sequence). The CDR3 reads CASSPNAAGNTEAFF. DNA of the CDR3: TGTGCCAGCTCACCAAATGCCGCGGGGAACACTGAAGCTTTCTTT.

This clonotype was observed a few times. The chain carries TRBV7-3 and TRBJ1-1; 7 nucleotides agree with TRBD1. Germline V gene data show CDR1 as SGHTA and CDR2 as FQGTGA. V shed 0 bases and J 5 bases; nucleotides not matched to a gene: 3. This CDR3 region has 14 residues. The CDR3 region has the DNA TGTGCCAGCAGCTTAACGCCGGGACAGACTGAAGCTTTCTTT. This sequence encodes CASSLTPGQTEAFF.

This chain uses TRBV19 with TRBJ2-1, with a possible D match to TRBD2 (5 bases). The J call is doubtful: the DNA matches TRBJ2-7 better. The CDR3 has 14 residues. Germline CDR1 LNHDA, CDR2 SQIVND (reference sequence). For the CDR3, the DNA is TGTGCCAGTAGTAGAGGGTTGAACTACAATGAGCAGTACTTC. Its translation: CASSRGLNYNEQYF.

The chain carries TRBV29-1 and TRBJ2-2; 11 bases match TRBD1. V lost 5 bases and J lost 6; bases outside the gene matches: 8. Germline V gives CDR1 SQVTM, CDR2 ANQGSEA. The CDR3 consists of 15 residues. The CDR3 nucleotides are TGCAGCGTTAGGTCGGACAGGGGGCTCGCCGGGGAGCTGTTTTTT. It codes for CSVRSDRGLAGELFF.

The chain carries TRBV2 and TRBJ1-3; 7 positions agree with TRBD1. V shed 7 bases and J 10 bases; nucleotides not matched to a gene: 4. Germline values: CDR1 SNHLY, CDR2 FYNNEI. The CDR3 sequence is 11 residues long. The CDR3 bases are TGTGCCAGCACAGGGGGGCGGACCATATATTTT. It encodes CASTGGRTIYF.

The chain carries TRBV10-3 and TRBJ2-7; D is ambiguous. The V and J ends lost 2 bases and 2 bases respectively, with 4 bases between them. Germline V gene lookup returns CDR1 ENHRY and CDR2 SYGVKD. The CDR3 consists of 12 residues. The CDR3 reads CAISEGPYEQYF. The CDR3 DNA sequence: TGTGCCATCAGTGAGGGTCCCTACGAGCAGTACTTC.

This clonotype was seen repeatedly, ten times or more. The chain carries TRBV2 and TRBJ2-7, with 8 bases identical to TRBD1. CDR3 length: 14 amino acids. The J segment lost 2 bases and the V segment lost 4 bases, leaving 4 bases of the junction unmatched. Per germline, CDR1 SNHLY and CDR2 FYNNEI. CDR3 bases: TGTGCCAGCAGTGTGACAGGGGCACCCTACGAGCAGTACTTC. Amino acid sequence: CASSVTGAPYEQYF.

This clonotype was seen only a few times. The chain carries TRBV19 and TRBJ1-5; 9 bases agree with TRBD1. Trimming cost V 3 bases and J 4 bases; bases outside gene matches: 7. The CDR3 extends over 16 amino acids. Germline lookup yields CDR1 LNHDA and CDR2 SQIVND (reference sequence). This chain's CDR3 is CASSIPPQGANQPQHF. CDR3 bases: TGTGCCAGTAGTATTCCCCCACAGGGGGCGAATCAGCCCCAGCATTTT.

The chain carries TRBV7-9 and TRBJ2-7, with 9 positions matching TRBD1. This CDR3 is built from 16 residues. Germline CDR1 reads SEHNR; CDR2 reads FQNEAQ (reference sequence). V shed 9 bases and J 0 bases; nucleotides not matched to a gene: 12. The CDR3 is CARSQGTGMSSYEQYF. DNA of the CDR3: TGTGCCAGGAGCCAAGGGACAGGGATGAGCTCCTACGAGCAGTACTTC.

The gene calls are TRBV2 and TRBJ1-1; D unresolved. This CDR3 is 13 amino acids long. Germline assignment: CDR1 SNHLY and CDR2 FYNNEI. V lost 6 bases and J 1 base, leaving 9 bases between the germline ends. The CDR3 DNA reads TGTGCCAGCAGGGTAGGCTGGAACACTGAAGCTTTCTTT. As protein: CASRVGWNTEAFF. Based on the CDR3 plus reference TRBV2 and TRBJ1-1, the full variable domain is EPEVTQTPSHQVTQMGQEVILRCVPISNHLYFYWYRQILGQKVEFLVSFYNNEISEKSEIFDDQFSVERPDGSNFTLKIRSTKLEDSAMYFCASRVGWNTEAFFGQGTRLTVV.

As to this clonotype: The junction departs from germline at one end; a sequencing error may be responsible. The chain employs TRBV7-3 and TRBJ2-7, with TRBD1 identical over 9 bases. There are 15 residues in the CDR3. Per the germline V gene, CDR1 is SGHTA and CDR2 is FQGTGA. The CDR3: CASSQAGQGIGEQYF. The DNA of the CDR3 is TGCGCCAGCAGCCAAGCGGGACAGGGAATCGGAGAGCAGTACTTC.

With regard to this clonotype: A read error may explain this, as a much larger clone is one base away. V usage is TRBV10-3 and J usage is TRBJ2-7, with D possibly matching TRBD1 (6 bases). Germline V CDR1 and CDR2: ENHRY, SYGVKD. With 11 bases removed from V and 0 bases from J, the gap between germline ends came to 14 bases. The CDR3 spans 13 residues. CDR3 region: CAVNRDISYEQYF. CDR3 bases: TGTGCCGTCAACCGGGACATCTCCTACGAGCAGTACTTC.

For the CDR3, the DNA is TGTGCCACCAGCAGATTAACTGCGGAGGTAAAACTGTTTTTT. It encodes CATSRLTAEVKLFF. J is TRBJ1-4 and V is TRBV15; no reliable D call. The CDR3 sequence is 14 residues long. V lost 2 bases and J lost 10, with 14 bases in between. From germline, CDR1 is LNHNV and CDR2 YYDKDF (reference sequence).

V and J are TRBV9 and TRBJ2-2; 7 positions agree with TRBD1. V shed 5 bases and J 3 bases; nucleotides not matched to a gene: 10. Per germline, CDR1 SGDLS and CDR2 YYNGEE. The CDR3 totals 16 residues. Here the CDR3 DNA reads TGTGCCAGCAGAAAACCCGGGACAGCGTACACCGGGGAGCTGTTTTTT. Translating it yields CASRKPGTAYTGELFF.

The J gene is TRBJ2-5, the V gene TRBV20-1; D assignment may be TRBD1 or TRBD2 (5 bases each). V was shortened by 5 bases and J by 4 bases, with 11 bases between the two germline ends. Germline V CDR1 and CDR2: DFQATT, SNEGSKA (reference sequence). The CDR3 totals 12 residues. CDR3 protein: CSAWDGGETQYF. The CDR3 nucleotides read TGCAGTGCTTGGGACGGAGGAGAGACCCAGTACTTC.

The chain couples TRBV7-2 to TRBJ2-5; 7 nucleotides agree with TRBD2. Germline CDR1 SGHTA, CDR2 FQGNSA. J was trimmed by 9 bases and V by 5 bases; bases with no gene match: 3. The CDR3 extends over 11 amino acids. The CDR3 nucleotides are TGTGCCAGCAGCAGCGCGGGAGCCCAGTACTTC. This encodes CASSSAGAQYF.

This clonotype was seen only once. This CDR3 reads CSVEGGVQPQHF. The CDR3 DNA is TGCAGCGTTGAAGGGGGAGTTCAGCCCCAGCATTTT. This chain uses TRBV29-1 with TRBJ1-5, with D unclear. The CDR3 is made up of 12 amino acids. V was trimmed by 1 base and J by 6 bases, leaving 7 bases between them. CDR1 is SQVTM and CDR2 is ANQGSEA in the germline V gene. Drawing the rest from reference TRBV29-1 and TRBJ1-5, the complete variable domain is SAVISQKPSRDICQRGTSLTIQCQVDSQVTMMFWYRQQPGQSLTLIATANQGSEATYESGFVIDKFPISRPNLTFSTLTVSNMSPEDSSIYLCSVEGGVQPQHFGDGTRLSIL.

A word on this clonotype: An end of the junction does not agree with germline; a read error may underlie this. The CDR3 spells CSSESTGGGYTF. In DNA form, the CDR3 reads TGCAGCAGTGAGTCGACAGGGGGCGGCTATACCTTC. This chain links TRBV29-1 with TRBJ1-2; 10 nucleotides line up with TRBD1. Germline loops: CDR1 SQVTM, CDR2 ANQGSEA. The CDR3 runs 12 residues.

The chain employs TRBV10-3 and TRBJ2-2; possibly TRBD1 for D (6 bases). Germline CDR1 and CDR2: ENHRY and SYGVKD. The CDR3 totals 14 residues. V was pared by 6 bases and J by 5 bases, with 13 bases between. The CDR3 reads CAISGTGFTGELFF. For the CDR3, the DNA is TGTGCCATCAGCGGAACAGGGTTTACCGGGGAGCTGTTTTTT.

The V and J genes are TRBV20-1 and TRBJ1-1, with a weak D call TRBD1 (6 bases). Trimming pared 6 bases from V and 4 bases from J, leaving 15 bases between. The CDR3 is 13 residues long. Per germline, CDR1 DFQATT and CDR2 SNEGSKA (reference sequence). CDR3 protein: CSARGRGATEAFF. CDR3 nucleotides: TGCAGTGCCCGAGGACGGGGGGCCACTGAAGCTTTCTTT.

The sample holds many counts of this clonotype. The chain joins TRBV7-2 to TRBJ1-6; D is possibly TRBD1 (5 bases). The CDR3 covers 14 residues. V was shortened by 0 bases and J by 13 bases, with 13 bases between the two germline ends. Per the germline V gene, CDR1 is SGHTA and CDR2 is FQGNSA. CDR3 residues: CASSLAGGGTPLHF. The CDR3 nucleotides are TGTGCCAGCAGCTTAGCGGGGGGAGGAACGCCCCTCCACTTT.

The rearrangement uses TRBV12-3 or TRBV12-4 and TRBJ1-1; possible D gene TRBD1, 5 bases. The CDR3 runs to 13 residues. Trimming stripped 3 bases from V and 3 bases from J, with 8 bases between. CDR3 nucleotides: TGTGCCAGCAGTTTTGGGGACTACACTGAAGCTTTCTTT. It codes for CASSFGDYTEAFF.

The J gene is TRBJ1-2, the V gene TRBV25-1; 7 positions agree with TRBD1. Germline CDR1 and CDR2: MGHDK and SYGVNS. This CDR3 is 13 amino acids long. The J segment lost 4 bases and the V segment lost 5 bases, leaving 4 bases of the junction unmatched. CDR3 DNA: TGTGCCAGCAGTATGGGACAGCTCTATGGCTACACCTTC. It encodes CASSMGQLYGYTF.

The chain couples TRBV6-1 to TRBJ1-2, with TRBD1 identical over 9 bases. The CDR3 is 13 residues long. Germline lookup yields CDR1 MNHNS and CDR2 SASEGT. The junction had 12 bases not matched to a gene; V was cut back by 5 bases and J by 14 bases. CDR3 nucleotide sequence: TGTGCCAGCAGTCAACCCGGGACAGGGTCTTGGACCTTC. Its protein is CASSQPGTGSWTF.

This clonotype was detected only a few times. V is TRBV29-1 and J is TRBJ1-2; D is undetermined. The CDR3 totals 13 residues. The germline gives CDR1 SQVTM, CDR2 ANQGSEA. Deletions cut 8 bases from V and 3 bases from J, with 16 bases between. CDR3 residues: CSIWGKGDYGYTF. The CDR3 DNA reads TGCAGCATTTGGGGAAAGGGCGACTATGGCTACACCTTC.

This clonotype appeared a few times. The chain uses TRBV2 and TRBJ2-5; D ambiguous. Germline CDR1 is SNHLY and CDR2 is FYNNEI. Trimming stripped 6 bases from V and 5 bases from J, with 7 bases between. This CDR3 has 11 amino acids. CDR3 DNA sequence: TGTGCCAGCAGCGAAATCGAGACCCAGTACTTC. It specifies CASSEIETQYF.

There are a few counts of this clonotype. This chain connects TRBV7-2 to TRBJ2-6; 9 bases fit TRBD1. This CDR3 comprises 17 residues. Germline CDR1 is SGHTA and CDR2 is FQGNSA. V was pared by 3 bases and J by 1 base, with 4 bases of the junction left unmatched. CDR3 coding DNA: TGTGCCAGCAGCTTGGGGACAGGGCCATCTGGGGCCAACGTCCTGACTTTC. This encodes CASSLGTGPSGANVLTF.